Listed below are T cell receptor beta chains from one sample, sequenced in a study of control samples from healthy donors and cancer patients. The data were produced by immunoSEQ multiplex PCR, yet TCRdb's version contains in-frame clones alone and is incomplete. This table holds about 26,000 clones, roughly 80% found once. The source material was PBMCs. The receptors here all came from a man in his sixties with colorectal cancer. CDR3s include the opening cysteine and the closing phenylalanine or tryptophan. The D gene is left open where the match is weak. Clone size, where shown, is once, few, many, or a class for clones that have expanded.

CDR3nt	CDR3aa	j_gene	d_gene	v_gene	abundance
TGTGCCATCAGTGACGAAGACAGGGGCTATTCGAGTGGCTACACCTTC	CAISDEDRGYSSGYTF	TRBJ1-2	TRBD1	TRBV10-3	NA
TGTGCCAGCAGCGCAGGCGTATCGAGCGGGGGTATCGGGGAGCTGTTTTTT	CASSAGVSSGGIGELFF	TRBJ2-2	TRBD2	TRBV7-9	NA
TGCAGCGTCTACCGGGACACTGGGTCCGAGCAGTACTTC	CSVYRDTGSEQYF	TRBJ2-7	NA	TRBV29-1	few
TGTGCCAGCAGCGTAGGGGCCGGAGGGGAGCTGTTTTTT	CASSVGAGGELFF	TRBJ2-2	NA	TRBV9	NA
TGTGCCAGCAGCCCCACCGGGTTGAACACCGGGGAGCTGTTTTTT	CASSPTGLNTGELFF	TRBJ2-2	NA	TRBV7-9	NA
TGTGCCAGCAGCACTCCCCTCCCGGGGGCGTCGGAGACCCAGTACTTC	CASSTPLPGASETQYF	TRBJ2-5	NA	TRBV7-2	once
TGCAGCGTGGAACTAGCGGGGGGGACAGATACGCAGTATTTT	CSVELAGGTDTQYF	TRBJ2-3	TRBD2	TRBV29-1	NA
TGTGCCACCAGTGATCTGAGGGGGCCCTTAGATACGCAGTATTTT	CATSDLRGPLDTQYF	TRBJ2-3	TRBD1	TRBV24-1	few
TGTGCCAGCAGTTCACTATCCGGGACACCCGAAAAACTGTTTTTT	CASSSLSGTPEKLFF	TRBJ1-4	NA	TRBV27	NA
TGTGCCAGCAGTTTTAAGGGGTACACTGAAGCTTTCTTT	CASSFKGYTEAFF	TRBJ1-1	NA	TRBV27	NA
TGTGCCAGCAGTCCCCTCGGGGGACAGGGGTATGGCTACACCTTC	CASSPLGGQGYGYTF	TRBJ1-2	TRBD1	TRBV6-5	NA
TGCGCCAGCGGGACTAGAACGAATGAGCAGTTCTTC	CASGTRTNEQFF	TRBJ2-1	TRBD2	TRBV10-1	NA
TGTGCCACCAGTCGGGACATCCCGAACACTGAAGCTTTCTTT	CATSRDIPNTEAFF	TRBJ1-1	NA	TRBV15	once
TGTGCCAGCTCACCAGGGACAGGGGGTTCCTACGAGCAGTACTTC	CASSPGTGGSYEQYF	TRBJ2-7	TRBD1	TRBV18	NA
TGTGCCAGCAGTGACTCCCATACAAGAGTCACCGGGGAGCTGTTTTTT	CASSDSHTRVTGELFF	TRBJ2-2	NA	TRBV6-4	NA
TGTGCCAGCAGACCTAAAGACAGGGACACTGAAGCTTTCTTT	CASRPKDRDTEAFF	TRBJ1-1	TRBD1	TRBV11-2	NA
TGTGCCAGCAGCACCCACCCGGGGCTCGGCAAAAACATTCAGTACTTC	CASSTHPGLGKNIQYF	TRBJ2-4	NA	TRBV3-1/TRBV3-2	NA
TGTGCCAGCAGCACCGGGACAGGAAGCTATGGCTACACCTTC	CASSTGTGSYGYTF	TRBJ1-2	TRBD1	TRBV6-5	NA
TGTGCCAGCAGTTATGACGGGGGCAGGGATACGCAGTATTTT	CASSYDGGRDTQYF	TRBJ2-3	NA	TRBV6-5	NA
TGTGCCAGCAGTCCGACAGGGATAGTCAAGCTTCGGGAAAAACTGTTTTTT	CASSPTGIVKLREKLFF	TRBJ1-4	TRBD1	TRBV6-7	NA
TGTGCCTGTACGTGGGGGCCTAGAAATTCACCCCTCCACTTT	CACTWGPRNSPLHF	TRBJ1-6	NA	TRBV30	few
TGTGCCAGTAGTATAGAGAATAATTCACCCCTCCACTTT	CASSIENNSPLHF	TRBJ1-6	NA	TRBV19	NA
TGTGCCACCAGCGGCATGTCCTTTTCACAAGAGACCCAGTACTTC	CATSGMSFSQETQYF	TRBJ2-5	NA	TRBV15	NA
TGTGCCAGCAGCCCCCGATGGGAGGGTAGTATCAATGAGCAGTTCTTC	CASSPRWEGSINEQFF	TRBJ2-1	TRBD2	TRBV13	NA
TGTGCCAGCAGCTTAGAGCATGCTTATGGCTACACCTTC	CASSLEHAYGYTF	TRBJ1-2	NA	TRBV11-2	NA
TGCGCCAGCAGCCAAGCCCGGGCAGCTAACTATGGCTACACCTTC	CASSQARAANYGYTF	TRBJ1-2	NA	TRBV4-3	once
TGTGCCATCAGCCGAGGACAGGGAGTCACTGAAGCTTTCTTT	CAISRGQGVTEAFF	TRBJ1-1	TRBD1	TRBV10-3	NA
TGTGCCAGTAGTATACATCCGAGACAGGGGGGTCGGAACACTGAAGCTTTCTTT	CASSIHPRQGGRNTEAFF	TRBJ1-1	TRBD1	TRBV19	NA
TGTGCCACCAGCATCGGGCAGATCACCGGGGAGCTGTTTTTT	CATSIGQITGELFF	TRBJ2-2	NA	TRBV15	NA
TGTGCCAGCTCGGGAAGGAACAGGGCGAACACTGAAGCTTTCTTT	CASSGRNRANTEAFF	TRBJ1-1	NA	TRBV18	NA
TGTGCCAGCAGCCGAAGAAGCGGGGGGGCTGTGTATTTT	CASSRRSGGAVYF	TRBJ2-3	TRBD2	TRBV3-1/TRBV3-2	NA
TGTGCCAGCAGCGCTCCGGGACAGGGGGCTAGTACGAACACCGGGGAGCTGTTTTTT	CASSAPGQGASTNTGELFF	TRBJ2-2	TRBD1	TRBV9	medium-sized
TGCGCCAGCAGCTTGGAGGGAAACTATGGCTACACCTTC	CASSLEGNYGYTF	TRBJ1-2	NA	TRBV5-1	NA
TGTGCCAGCAGCTTTCGCCCAGGGAATGGGGCCAACGTCCTGACTTTC	CASSFRPGNGANVLTF	TRBJ2-6	NA	TRBV5-8	once
TGTGCCAGCACCGTTCGTCTAGCGGACTACAATGAGCAGTTCTTC	CASTVRLADYNEQFF	TRBJ2-1	TRBD2	TRBV6-5	NA
TGCGCCAGCAGCTTGGGTGCTGGAGGAGGGCGGACTGAAGCTTTCTTT	CASSLGAGGGRTEAFF	TRBJ1-1	NA	TRBV5-1	NA
TGTGCCAGCAGACACTCCCCGAGGGGCACTGAAGCTTTCTTT	CASRHSPRGTEAFF	TRBJ1-1	NA	TRBV6-5	NA
TGCAGCGTTGCAAAGGGGTACGAGCAGTACTTC	CSVAKGYEQYF	TRBJ2-7	NA	TRBV29-1	NA
TGTGCCAGCAGCCCCTACGGGGGGACCTCATCTAACTATGGCTACACCTTC	CASSPYGGTSSNYGYTF	TRBJ1-2	NA	TRBV7-2	few
TGTGCCAGCAGCTTAGAGAGCGGGGGGATTATTACGCAGTATTTT	CASSLESGGIITQYF	TRBJ2-3	TRBD2	TRBV13	NA
TGTGCCACCAGTGATACGACCGGAGGGGAGACCCAGTACTTC	CATSDTTGGETQYF	TRBJ2-5	NA	TRBV24-1	NA
TGTGCCAGCAGTTCGGGTTTCGAAACTGAAGCTTTCTTT	CASSSGFETEAFF	TRBJ1-1	NA	TRBV6-5	NA
TGTGCCAGCTCATACTCTCAGGATGCAGACACTGAAGCTTTCTTT	CASSYSQDADTEAFF	TRBJ1-1	NA	TRBV18	NA
TGCGCCAGCAGCTTGGGGACAGGGGGCTACGGGACTGAAGCTTTCTTT	CASSLGTGGYGTEAFF	TRBJ1-1	TRBD1	TRBV5-1	NA
TGTGCCTGGAGTATCTCGTATGGCTACACCTTC	CAWSISYGYTF	TRBJ1-2	NA	TRBV30	NA
TGTGCCAGCAGTTTAAGAGGGAGGGGCACCGGGGAGCTGTTTTTT	CASSLRGRGTGELFF	TRBJ2-2	TRBD2	TRBV27	NA
TGTGCCAGCAGCCAAGATCTTCTGACAGGGTATAATTCACCCCTCCACTTT	CASSQDLLTGYNSPLHF	TRBJ1-6	TRBD1	TRBV14	NA
TGTGCCAGCAGTTACTCCGAACTAGATACGCAGTATTTT	CASSYSELDTQYF	TRBJ2-3	NA	TRBV6-5	once
TGTGCCAGCAGTGAACAGGGGGCCGCTGTGGAAAAACTGTTTTTT	CASSEQGAAVEKLFF	TRBJ1-4	TRBD1	TRBV2	NA